This T cell receptor beta chain came from a study of regulatory T cells in long-lasting Graves disease. TCR beta libraries were built with iRepertoire HTBI primers and Arm-PCR of CDR3 regions. TCRdb recomputed calls from the multiplex PCR reads with MiXCR, one row per CDR3 protein. The repertoire holds around 500,000 distinct CDR3 sequences, with about 16% as singletons. Time point given: newly diagnosed GD, antithyroid drugs for less than 3 months. From RNA extracted from PBMCs, the TCR library was made. CDR3 size: 14 residues. Germline CDR1 reads SGHTA; CDR2 reads FQGNSA. V lost 0 bases, J lost 5 bases, and 10 bases lay in between. In addition, the sample was reused for a study of T cells in Graves' hyperthyroidism and ophthalmopathy.

V is TRBV7-2 and J is TRBJ1-2; D perhaps matches TRBD1 (5 bases). The sequencing here drew on peripheral blood mononuclear cells (PBMCs), taken at new diagnosis, from a patient treated with antithyroid drugs. This sequence originates from a woman aged 35 to 59 with Graves disease. CDR3 sequence: CASSLAGTVYGYTF. DNA of the CDR3: TGTGCCAGCAGCTTAGCCGGGACGGTATATGGCTACACCTTC.